This TCR beta chain was documented in a study of blood T cell repertoires in COVID-19. This table comes from immunoSEQ multiplex PCR, and its TCRdb copy is limited to in-frame clones, with some not included. The table has approximately 140,000 clones, approximately 84% seen once. The sequence was obtained from a man between 65 and 80 years old with acute or convalescent COVID-19. The source material was peripheral blood.

CDR3 in amino acids: CASSPGHRGFQPQHF. CDR3 in DNA: TGTGCCAGCAGCCCGGGCCACAGGGGGTTTCAGCCCCAGCATTTT. The chain combines TRBV6-5 with TRBJ1-5, with 8 nucleotides matching TRBD1. The CDR3 has 15 residues. V lost 6 bases and J lost 6; bases outside the gene matches: 10. Germline V lookup: CDR1 MNHEY, CDR2 SVGAGI.